This T cell receptor (beta chain) was captured by sequencing in a study of cytomegalovirus exposure and HLA in healthy donors. Study in general: Sequencing of some 190 million T cells in an earlier analysis found 120 million or so unique TCR beta sequences. Membership in the Caucasian-associated ancestry cluster was found for about 80% of nearly 400 genotyped donors.

Findings and limits, study-wide: Most TCR sequences were seen very rarely across donors, but some public TCRs occurred in many.

The CDR3 runs to 15 residues. Germline CDR1 and CDR2: MNHEY and SMNVEV (reference sequence). V lost 9 bases and J lost 1; bases outside the gene matches: 7. This clone was picked up one time. Its antigen is not known. PCR used 60 Vbeta primers and 13 Jbeta primers. Some clones are missing from TCRdb's copy, which holds only in-frame ones; the method was immunoSEQ multiplex PCR. The repertoire holds about 100,000 clones, with about 76% as singletons. This TCR derives from a man aged 35 to 55 in good health and CMV-seropositive. The sequenced sample was PBMCs. The chain combines TRBV27 with TRBJ2-1; 9 nucleotides match TRBD1. CDR3 nucleotide sequence: TGTGCCAGTAAATTACAGGGGGCGTCCTACAATGAGCAGTTCTTC. Its protein product is CASKLQGASYNEQFF.